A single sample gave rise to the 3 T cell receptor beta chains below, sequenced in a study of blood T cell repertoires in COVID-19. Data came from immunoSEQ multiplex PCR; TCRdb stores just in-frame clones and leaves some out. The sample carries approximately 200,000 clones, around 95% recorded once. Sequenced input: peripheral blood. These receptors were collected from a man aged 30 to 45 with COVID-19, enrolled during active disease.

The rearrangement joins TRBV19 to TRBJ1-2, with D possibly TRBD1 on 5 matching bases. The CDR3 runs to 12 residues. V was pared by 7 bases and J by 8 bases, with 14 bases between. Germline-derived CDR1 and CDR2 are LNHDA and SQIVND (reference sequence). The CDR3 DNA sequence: TGTGCCAGTACCGCAGGGCCGGCGGGCTACACCTTC. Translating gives CASTAGPAGYTF.

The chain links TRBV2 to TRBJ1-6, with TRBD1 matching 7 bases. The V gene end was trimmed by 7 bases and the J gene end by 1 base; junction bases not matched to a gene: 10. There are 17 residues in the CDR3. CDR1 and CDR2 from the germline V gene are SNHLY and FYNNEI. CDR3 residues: CASTLGGGFSYNSPLHF. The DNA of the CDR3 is TGTGCCAGCACCCTAGGGGGCGGGTTTTCCTATAATTCACCCCTCCACTTT.

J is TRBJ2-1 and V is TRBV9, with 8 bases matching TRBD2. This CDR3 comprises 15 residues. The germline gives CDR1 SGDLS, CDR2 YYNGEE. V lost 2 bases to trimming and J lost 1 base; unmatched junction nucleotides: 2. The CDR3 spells CASSVSGGSYNEQFF. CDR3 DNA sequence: TGTGCCAGCAGCGTGTCGGGGGGGTCCTACAATGAGCAGTTCTTC.